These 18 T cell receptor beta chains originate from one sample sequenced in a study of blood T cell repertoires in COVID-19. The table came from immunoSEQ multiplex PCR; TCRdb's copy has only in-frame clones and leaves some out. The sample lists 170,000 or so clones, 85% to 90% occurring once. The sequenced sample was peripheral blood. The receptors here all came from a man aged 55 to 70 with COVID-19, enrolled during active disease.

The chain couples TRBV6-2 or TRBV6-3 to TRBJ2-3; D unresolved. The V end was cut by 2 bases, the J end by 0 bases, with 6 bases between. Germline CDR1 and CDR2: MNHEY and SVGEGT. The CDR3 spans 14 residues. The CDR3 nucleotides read TGTGCCAGCAGTTACGACACAAGCACAGATACGCAGTATTTT. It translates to CASSYDTSTDTQYF.

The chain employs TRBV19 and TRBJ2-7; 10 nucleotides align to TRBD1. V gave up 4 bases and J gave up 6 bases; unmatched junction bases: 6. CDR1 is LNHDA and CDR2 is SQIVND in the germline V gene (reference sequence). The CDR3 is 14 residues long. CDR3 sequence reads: CASSNRDRGSEQYF. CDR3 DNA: TGTGCCAGTAGTAACAGGGACAGGGGTTCCGAGCAGTACTTC. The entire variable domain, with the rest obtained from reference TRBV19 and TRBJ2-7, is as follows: DGGITQSPKYLFRKEGQNVTLSCEQNLNHDAMYWYRQDPGQGLRLIYYSQIVNDFQKGDIAEGYSVSREKKESFPLTVTSAQKNPTAFYLCASSNRDRGSEQYFGPGTRLTVT.

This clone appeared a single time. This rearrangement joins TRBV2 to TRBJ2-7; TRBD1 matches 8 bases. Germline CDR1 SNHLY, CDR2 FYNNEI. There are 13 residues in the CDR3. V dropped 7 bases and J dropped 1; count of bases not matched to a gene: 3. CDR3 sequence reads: CASKQGASYEQYF. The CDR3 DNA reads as TGTGCCAGCAAGCAGGGGGCATCCTACGAGCAGTACTTC.

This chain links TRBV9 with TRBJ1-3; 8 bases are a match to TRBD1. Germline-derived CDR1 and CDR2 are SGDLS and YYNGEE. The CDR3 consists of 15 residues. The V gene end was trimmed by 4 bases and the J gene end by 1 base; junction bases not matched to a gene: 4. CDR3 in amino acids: CASSPRQGSGNTIYF. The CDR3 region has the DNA TGTGCCAGCAGCCCCCGACAGGGGTCTGGAAACACCATATATTTT.

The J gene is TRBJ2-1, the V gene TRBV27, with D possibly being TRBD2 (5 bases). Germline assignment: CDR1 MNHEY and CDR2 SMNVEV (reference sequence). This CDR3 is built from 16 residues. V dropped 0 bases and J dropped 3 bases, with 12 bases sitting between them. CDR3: CASSLSSIANYNEQFF. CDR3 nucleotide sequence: TGTGCCAGCAGTTTATCTTCTATAGCGAACTACAATGAGCAGTTCTTC.

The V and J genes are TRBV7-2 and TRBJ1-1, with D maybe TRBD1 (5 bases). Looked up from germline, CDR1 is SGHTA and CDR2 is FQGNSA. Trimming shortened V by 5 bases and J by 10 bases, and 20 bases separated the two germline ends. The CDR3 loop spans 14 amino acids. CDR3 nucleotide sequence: TGTGCCAGCAGCCTCCGGGGGACTGGTCGGGGAGCTTTCTTT. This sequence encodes CASSLRGTGRGAFF. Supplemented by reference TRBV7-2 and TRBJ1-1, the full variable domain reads GAGVSQSPSNKVTEKGKDVELRCDPISGHTALYWYRQSLGQGLEFLIYFQGNSAPDKSGLPSDRFSAERTGGSVSTLTIQRTQQEDSAVYLCASSLRGTGRGAFFGQGTRLTVV.

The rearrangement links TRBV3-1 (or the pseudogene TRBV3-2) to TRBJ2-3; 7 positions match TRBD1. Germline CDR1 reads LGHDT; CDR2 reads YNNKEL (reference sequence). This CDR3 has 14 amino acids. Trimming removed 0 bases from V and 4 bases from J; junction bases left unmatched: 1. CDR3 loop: CASSQDRGPDTQYF. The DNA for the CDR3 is TGTGCCAGCAGCCAAGATAGGGGGCCAGATACGCAGTATTTT.

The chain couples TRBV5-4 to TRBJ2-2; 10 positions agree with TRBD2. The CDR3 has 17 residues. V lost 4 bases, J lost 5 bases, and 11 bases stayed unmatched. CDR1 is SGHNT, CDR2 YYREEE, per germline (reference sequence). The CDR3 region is CASSRTSGAQVTGELFF. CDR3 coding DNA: TGTGCCAGCAGCCGAACTAGCGGGGCCCAGGTGACCGGGGAGCTGTTTTTT.

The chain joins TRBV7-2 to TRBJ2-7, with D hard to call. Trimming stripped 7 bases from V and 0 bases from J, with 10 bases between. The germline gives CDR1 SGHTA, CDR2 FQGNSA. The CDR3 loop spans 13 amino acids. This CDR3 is CASTQANSYEQYF. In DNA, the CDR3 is TGTGCCAGCACCCAGGCCAACTCCTACGAGCAGTACTTC.

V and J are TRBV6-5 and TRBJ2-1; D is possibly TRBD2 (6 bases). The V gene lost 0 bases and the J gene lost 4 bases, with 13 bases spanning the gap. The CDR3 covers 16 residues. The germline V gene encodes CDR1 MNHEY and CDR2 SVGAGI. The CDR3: CASSYSGGEGYNEQFF. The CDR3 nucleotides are TGTGCCAGCAGTTACTCCGGGGGAGAGGGGTACAATGAGCAGTTCTTC.

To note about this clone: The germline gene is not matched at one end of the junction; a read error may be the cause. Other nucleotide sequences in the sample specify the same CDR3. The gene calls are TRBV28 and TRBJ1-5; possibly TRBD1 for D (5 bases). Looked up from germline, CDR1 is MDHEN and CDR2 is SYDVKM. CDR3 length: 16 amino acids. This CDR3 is CASSSQTETSNQPQHF. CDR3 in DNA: TGCGCCAGCAGTTCCCAGACAGAGACTAGCAATCAGCCCCAGCATTTT.

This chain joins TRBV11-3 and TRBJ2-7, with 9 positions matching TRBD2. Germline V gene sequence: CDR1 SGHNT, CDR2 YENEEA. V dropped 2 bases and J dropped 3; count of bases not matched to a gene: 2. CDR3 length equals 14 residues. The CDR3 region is CASSLLAGNYEQYF. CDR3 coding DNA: TGTGCCAGCAGCTTACTAGCGGGGAACTACGAGCAGTACTTC.

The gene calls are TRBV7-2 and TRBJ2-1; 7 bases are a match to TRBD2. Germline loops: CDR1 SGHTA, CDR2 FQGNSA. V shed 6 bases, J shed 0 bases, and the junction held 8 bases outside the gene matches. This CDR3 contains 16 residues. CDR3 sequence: CASSPLAANSYNEQFF. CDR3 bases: TGTGCCAGCAGTCCCCTAGCGGCGAACTCCTACAATGAGCAGTTCTTC.

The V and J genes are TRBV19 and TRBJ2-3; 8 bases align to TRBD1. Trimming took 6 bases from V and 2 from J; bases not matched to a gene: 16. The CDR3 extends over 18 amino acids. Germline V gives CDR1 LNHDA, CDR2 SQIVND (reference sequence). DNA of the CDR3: TGTGCCAGTAGATCCAAGGAGGGCAGGGGGCTAGACACAGATACGCAGTATTTT. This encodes CASRSKEGRGLDTDTQYF.

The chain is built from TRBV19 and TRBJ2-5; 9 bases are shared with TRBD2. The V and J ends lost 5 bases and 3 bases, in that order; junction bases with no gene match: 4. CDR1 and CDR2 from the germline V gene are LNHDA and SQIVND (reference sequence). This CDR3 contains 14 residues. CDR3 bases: TGTGCCAGTAGTTGGACTAGCGCGAAAGAGACCCAGTACTTC. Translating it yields CASSWTSAKETQYF.

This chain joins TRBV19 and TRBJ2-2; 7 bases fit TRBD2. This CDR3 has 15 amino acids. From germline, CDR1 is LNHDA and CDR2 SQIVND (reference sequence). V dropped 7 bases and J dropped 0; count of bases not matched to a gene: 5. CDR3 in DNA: TGTGCCAGTAAGCCGGGACTAACGAACACCGGGGAGCTGTTTTTT. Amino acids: CASKPGLTNTGELFF.

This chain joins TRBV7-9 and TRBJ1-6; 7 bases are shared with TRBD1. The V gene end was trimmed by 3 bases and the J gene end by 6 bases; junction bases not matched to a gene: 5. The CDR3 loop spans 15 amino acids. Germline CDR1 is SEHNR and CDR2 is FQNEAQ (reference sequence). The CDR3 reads CASSFATGSNSPLHF. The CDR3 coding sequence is TGTGCCAGCAGCTTCGCGACAGGGAGTAATTCACCCCTCCACTTT.

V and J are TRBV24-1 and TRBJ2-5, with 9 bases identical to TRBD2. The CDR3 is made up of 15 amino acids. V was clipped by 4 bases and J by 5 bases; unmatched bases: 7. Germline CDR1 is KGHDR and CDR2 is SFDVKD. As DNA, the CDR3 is TGTGCCACCAGTGAAGCTAGCGGGAAGGGTGAGACCCAGTACTTC. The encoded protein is CATSEASGKGETQYF.